Listed below are T cell receptor beta chains from one sample, sequenced in a study of control samples from healthy donors and cancer patients. Measured with immunoSEQ multiplex PCR; TCRdb has only the in-frame clones, and not every one. This table has 30,000 to 40,000 clones, around four fifths appearing once. The sample taken for sequencing was PBMCs. The source of these receptors is a woman in her sixties with lung cancer. The CDR3 runs from the conserved cysteine through the conserved F or W. The order of the fields is V gene, D gene, clone size, J gene, CDR3 protein, CDR3 DNA. A D gene is named only where the DNA matches it firmly. Clone size, where shown, is once, few, many, or a class for clones that have expanded.

TRBV19,NA,NA,TRBJ2-3,CASSVLTGTSTDTQYF,TGTGCCAGTAGTGTCTTAACCGGGACTAGCACAGATACGCAGTATTTT
TRBV6-5,NA,NA,TRBJ1-5,CASHLFRDTDQPQHF,TGTGCCAGTCACCTGTTCCGGGACACCGATCAGCCCCAGCATTTT
TRBV25-1,NA,NA,TRBJ1-3,CASSEPGVDTIYF,TGTGCCAGCAGTGAACCGGGGGTGGACACCATATATTTT
TRBV5-8,TRBD1,NA,TRBJ2-1,CASSLWTGGSYNEQFF,TGTGCCAGCAGCTTGTGGACAGGGGGCTCCTACAATGAGCAGTTCTTC
TRBV21-1,NA,NA,TRBJ2-3,CASSKMKREATDTQYF,TGTGCCAGCAGCAAAATGAAGCGGGAGGCAACAGATACGCAGTATTTT
TRBV7-2,NA,NA,TRBJ1-5,CASSLVFHSNQPQHF,TGTGCCAGCAGCTTAGTGTTCCATAGCAATCAGCCCCAGCATTTT
TRBV3-1/TRBV3-2,TRBD2,NA,TRBJ2-1,CASSHSGGPGNEQFF,TGTGCCAGCAGCCACTCGGGAGGGCCGGGGAATGAGCAGTTCTTC
TRBV27,TRBD2,few,TRBJ2-1,CASSLVGRGVYNEQFF,TGTGCCAGCAGTTTAGTGGGGCGGGGGGTGTACAATGAGCAGTTCTTC
TRBV28,TRBD2,NA,TRBJ2-2,CASSRETSGSAGELFF,TGTGCCAGCAGTAGGGAGACTAGCGGGAGTGCCGGGGAGCTGTTTTTT
TRBV19,NA,NA,TRBJ2-1,CASGMITTPHSEQFF,TGTGCCAGTGGTATGATCACCACCCCACACAGTGAGCAGTTCTTC
TRBV5-1,NA,few,TRBJ1-1,CASSLAFNTEAFF,TGCGCCAGCAGCTTGGCTTTTAACACTGAAGCTTTCTTT
TRBV19,NA,NA,TRBJ2-7,CASSRPGVSYEQYF,TGTGCCAGTAGTCGGCCGGGGGTCTCCTACGAGCAGTACTTC
TRBV5-6,NA,NA,TRBJ1-1,CASSLDGAGTEAFF,TGTGCCAGCAGCTTGGACGGGGCAGGCACTGAAGCTTTCTTT
TRBV7-8,TRBD1,once,TRBJ1-1,CASSRYPDRVAFF,TGTGCCAGCAGCCGATATCCCGACAGGGTTGCTTTCTTT
TRBV10-3,NA,NA,TRBJ1-6,CAISGGEGRSPLHF,TGTGCCATCAGTGGGGGGGAGGGAAGGTCACCCCTCCACTTT
TRBV7-8,NA,NA,TRBJ2-2,CASTGTHPPGELFF,TGTGCCAGCACCGGGACTCACCCCCCCGGGGAGCTGTTTTTT
TRBV7-8,NA,NA,TRBJ2-7,CASSLGVMRNEQYF,TGTGCCAGCAGTCTGGGGGTTATGAGAAACGAGCAGTACTTC
TRBV9,TRBD1,NA,TRBJ2-7,CASSAQDRDEQYF,TGTGCCAGCAGCGCTCAGGACAGGGACGAGCAGTACTTC
TRBV7-9,NA,NA,TRBJ2-1,CASSLSGEQFF,TGTGCCAGCAGCTTAAGCGGTGAGCAGTTCTTC
TRBV6-2/TRBV6-3,TRBD1,NA,TRBJ2-7,CASSYYRGYEQYF,TGTGCCAGCAGTTACTACAGGGGGTACGAGCAGTACTTC
TRBV24-1,TRBD1,NA,TRBJ1-2,CASEQGLSGYTF,TGTGCCAGTGAACAGGGGTTATCCGGCTACACCTTC
TRBV12-3/TRBV12-4,NA,NA,TRBJ1-1,CASRTLNTEAFF,TGTGCCAGCAGAACCTTGAACACTGAAGCTTTCTTT
TRBV6-5,TRBD1,NA,TRBJ2-1,CASSGGQGYYNEQFF,TGTGCCAGCAGCGGGGGACAGGGGTATTACAATGAGCAGTTCTTC
TRBV24-1,NA,NA,TRBJ2-3,CATSDLTRTHYTDTQYF,TGTGCCACCAGTGATTTGACCCGGACCCATTACACAGATACGCAGTATTTT
TRBV6-5,NA,once,TRBJ1-1,CASRSAETEAFF,TGTGCCAGCAGGTCGGCGGAAACTGAAGCTTTCTTT
TRBV18,NA,NA,TRBJ1-2,CASSPGQGTVGYTF,TGTGCCAGCTCACCAGGTCAGGGGACGGTTGGCTACACCTTC
TRBV12-3/TRBV12-4,NA,NA,TRBJ2-7,CASSLVSDGEQYF,TGTGCCAGCAGTTTAGTAAGTGATGGCGAGCAGTACTTC
TRBV29-1,NA,NA,TRBJ1-1,CSVEAATNTEAFF,TGCAGCGTTGAAGCGGCGACGAACACTGAAGCTTTCTTT
TRBV27,NA,NA,TRBJ2-5,CASSPIRGWETQYF,TGTGCCAGCAGCCCTATCAGGGGTTGGGAGACCCAGTACTTC